This entry is about one TCR beta chain. The target antigen is unknown. This entry comes from a study of cytomegalovirus exposure and HLA in healthy donors. Findings of the study overall: In a later analysis, the majority of CMV-associated beta chains seemingly showed HLA restriction. In a later analysis, a genetic analysis reported fewer productive-TCR N-insertions in an Asian-associated ancestry cluster than the cohort average.

The study ran its PCR with 60 Vbeta and 13 Jbeta primers. Generated by immunoSEQ multiplex PCR, the TCRdb table keeps only in-frame clones and is missing some. Of around 130,000 clones in the sample, less than 85% were seen once. The CDR3 length is 14 residues. Trimming stripped 4 bases from V and 5 bases from J, with 12 bases between. Looked up from germline, CDR1 is MNHNY and CDR2 is SVGAGI (reference sequence). The sample comprised PBMCs. The chain combines TRBV6-6 with TRBJ1-3; D ambiguous. The receptor was isolated from a woman between 40 and 50 years old in good health and CMV-seropositive. CDR3 region: CASSSYAARNTIYF. The CDR3 DNA reads TGTGCCAGCAGTTCCTACGCGGCTCGAAACACCATATATTTT.